A single sample gave rise to the 9 T cell receptor beta chains below, sequenced in a study of cytomegalovirus exposure and HLA in healthy donors. This PCR relied on a set of 60 Vbeta primers and 13 Jbeta primers. Clones were sequenced by immunoSEQ multiplex PCR, and TCRdb holds only the in-frame ones, with some missing. Its clone listing holds 93,000 or so clones. Sequenced sample: PBMCs. The receptors stem from a man between 35 and 55 years old in good health and CMV-seronegative.

The CDR3 protein is CASSVGRGSQETQYF. The CDR3 nucleotides are TGTGCCAGCAGCGTAGGGCGGGGCTCACAAGAGACCCAGTACTTC. This chain links TRBV9 with TRBJ2-5; TRBD2 is a possible D gene (6 bases). V shed 0 bases and J shed 2 bases, with 11 bases lying between them. Per germline, CDR1 SGDLS and CDR2 YYNGEE. CDR3 length: 15 residues.

The rearrangement links TRBV19 to TRBJ1-2; 10 bases fit TRBD1. This CDR3 has 15 residues. CDR1 and CDR2 from the germline V gene are LNHDA and SQIVND (reference sequence). V trimming: 0 bases; J trimming: 2 bases; junction bases outside the gene matches: 0. CDR3 loop: CASSIEGQGNYGYTF. CDR3 coding DNA: TGTGCCAGTAGTATAGAGGGACAGGGGAACTATGGCTACACCTTC.

V usage is TRBV5-1 and J usage is TRBJ2-3, with D maybe TRBD1 (5 bases). The germline V gene encodes CDR1 SGHRS and CDR2 YFSETQ. The V and J ends lost 3 bases and 3 bases respectively, with 8 bases between them. The CDR3 spans 13 residues. In nucleotides, the CDR3 is TGCGCCAGCAGCTCCCCAGGGACAGATACGCAGTATTTT. Translated, it gives CASSSPGTDTQYF.

This sequence joins TRBV2 and TRBJ2-2; possible D gene TRBD1, 7 bases. The germline CDR1 and CDR2 sequences are SNHLY and FYNNEI. The CDR3 contains 16 residues. The ends were cut back, 4 bases at V and 2 bases at J, with 14 bases in the middle. This chain's CDR3 is CASSGPGGFNTGELFF. Here the CDR3 DNA reads TGTGCCAGCAGTGGACCAGGGGGGTTCAACACCGGGGAGCTGTTTTTT.

The chain uses TRBV7-9 and TRBJ1-2; the match to TRBD1 covers 8 bases. Looked up from germline, CDR1 is SEHNR and CDR2 is FQNEAQ (reference sequence). The ends lost 0 bases at V and 5 bases at J; junction bases unmatched: 8. The CDR3 covers 16 residues. CDR3 region: CASSLASAGGAYGYTF. CDR3 coding DNA: TGTGCCAGCAGCTTAGCGTCGGCAGGGGGCGCGTATGGCTACACCTTC.

The V call is TRBV30, the J call TRBJ1-1; the D gene is possibly TRBD1 (5 bases). With 1 base removed from V and 1 base from J, the gap between germline ends came to 13 bases. Germline CDR1 and CDR2: GTSNPN and SVGIG (reference sequence). The CDR3 contains 15 residues. CDR3 DNA: TGTGCCTGGAGTGCCTCAGACAGAAGGAACACTGAAGCTTTCTTT. As protein: CAWSASDRRNTEAFF.

Comment on this clone: Other nucleotide sequences in the sample specify the same CDR3. The chain is built from TRBV30 and TRBJ2-7; tentatively, D is TRBD1 (8 bases). CDR3 length equals 15 residues. Trimming left V 5 bases short and J 6 bases short, with 23 bases between. The germline CDR1 and CDR2 sequences are GTSNPN and SVGIG (reference sequence). CDR3 sequence reads: CAWVGQDLGGSEQYF. CDR3 bases: TGTGCCTGGGTGGGACAGGACTTGGGAGGGAGCGAGCAGTACTTC.

The chain combines TRBV29-1 with TRBJ2-7; possibly TRBD1 for D (6 bases). Deletions cut 7 bases from V and 5 bases from J, with 12 bases between. This CDR3 has 11 amino acids. Looked up from germline, CDR1 is SQVTM and CDR2 is ANQGSEA. CDR3 in DNA: TGCAGCGCCATAACAGGGAACGAGCAGTACTTC. Its protein product is CSAITGNEQYF.

The chain couples TRBV27 to TRBJ2-7; 8 nucleotides agree with TRBD1. The CDR3 is made up of 15 amino acids. The V and J ends lost 5 bases and 3 bases, in that order; junction bases with no gene match: 9. The germline CDR1 and CDR2 sequences are MNHEY and SMNVEV (reference sequence). CDR3 residues: CASSQGTGPFYEQYF. The CDR3 nucleotides read TGTGCCAGCAGTCAAGGGACAGGTCCTTTCTACGAGCAGTACTTC.